This T cell receptor beta chain comes out of a study of control samples from healthy donors and cancer patients. This clone showed up just once. Trimming pared 0 bases from V and 4 bases from J, leaving 11 bases between. CDR1 SGHRS and CDR2 YFSETQ come from the germline V gene. There are 15 residues in the CDR3. The method was immunoSEQ multiplex PCR; TCRdb's version includes in-frame clones alone and lacks a portion of them. This sample has 100,000 to 150,000 clones, with around nine tenths found just once. The clonotype originates from a man aged 35 to 55 in good health. The sequencing input was blood. The chain carries TRBV5-1 and TRBJ1-5; D ambiguous. CDR3 in amino acids: CASSLVPSLNQPQHF. As DNA, the CDR3 is TGCGCCAGCAGCTTGGTGCCCAGCCTGAATCAGCCCCAGCATTTT.